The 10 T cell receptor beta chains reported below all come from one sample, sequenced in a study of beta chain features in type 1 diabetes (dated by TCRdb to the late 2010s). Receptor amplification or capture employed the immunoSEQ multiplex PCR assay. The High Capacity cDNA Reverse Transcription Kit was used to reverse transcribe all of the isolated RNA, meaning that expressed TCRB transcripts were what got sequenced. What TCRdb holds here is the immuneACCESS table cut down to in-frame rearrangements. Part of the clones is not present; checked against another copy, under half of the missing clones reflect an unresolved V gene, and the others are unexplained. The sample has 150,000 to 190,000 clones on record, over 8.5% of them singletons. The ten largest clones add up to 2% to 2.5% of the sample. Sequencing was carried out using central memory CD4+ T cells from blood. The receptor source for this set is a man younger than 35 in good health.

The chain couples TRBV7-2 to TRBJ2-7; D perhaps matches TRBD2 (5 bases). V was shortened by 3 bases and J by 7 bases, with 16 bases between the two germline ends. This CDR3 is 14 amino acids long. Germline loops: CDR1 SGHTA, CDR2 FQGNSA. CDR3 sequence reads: CASSFAPGSGEQYF. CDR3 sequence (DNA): TGTGCCAGCAGCTTTGCCCCGGGCTCGGGGGAGCAGTACTTC.

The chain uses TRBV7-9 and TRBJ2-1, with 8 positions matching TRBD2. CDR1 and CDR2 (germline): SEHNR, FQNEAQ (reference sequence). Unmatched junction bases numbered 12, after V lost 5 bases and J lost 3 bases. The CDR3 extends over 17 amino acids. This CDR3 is CASSPWVSGGDYNEQFF. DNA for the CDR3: TGTGCCAGCAGCCCCTGGGTAAGCGGGGGAGACTACAATGAGCAGTTCTTC.

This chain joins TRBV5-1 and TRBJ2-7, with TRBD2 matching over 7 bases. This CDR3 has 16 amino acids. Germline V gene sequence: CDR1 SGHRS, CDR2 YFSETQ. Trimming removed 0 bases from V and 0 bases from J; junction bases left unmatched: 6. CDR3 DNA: TGCGCCAGCAGCTTGGGGGAGGGGCCCAGCTCCTACGAGCAGTACTTC. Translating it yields CASSLGEGPSSYEQYF.

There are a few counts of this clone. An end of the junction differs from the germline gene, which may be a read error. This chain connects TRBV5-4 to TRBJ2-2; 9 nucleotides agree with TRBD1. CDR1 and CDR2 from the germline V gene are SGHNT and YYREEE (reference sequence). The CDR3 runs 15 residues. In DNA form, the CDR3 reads TGCGCCAGCAGGGTGGGGGACAGGGACACCGGGGAGCTGTTTTTT. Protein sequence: CASRVGDRDTGELFF.

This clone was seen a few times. The CDR3 DNA is TGTGCCCATCTAGCGACTAGCACAGATACGCAGTATTTT. Translation: CAHLATSTDTQYF. The V call is TRBV28, the J call TRBJ2-3, with D maybe TRBD2 (6 bases). The CDR3 has 13 amino acids. Germline V gives CDR1 MDHEN, CDR2 SYDVKM. V dropped 11 bases and J dropped 0 bases, with 12 bases sitting between them.

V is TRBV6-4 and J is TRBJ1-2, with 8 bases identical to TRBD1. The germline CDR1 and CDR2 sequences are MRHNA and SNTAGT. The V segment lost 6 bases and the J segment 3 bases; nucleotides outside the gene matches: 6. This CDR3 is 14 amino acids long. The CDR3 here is CASRVGQGHYGYTF. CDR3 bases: TGTGCCAGCAGAGTAGGACAGGGCCACTATGGCTACACCTTC.

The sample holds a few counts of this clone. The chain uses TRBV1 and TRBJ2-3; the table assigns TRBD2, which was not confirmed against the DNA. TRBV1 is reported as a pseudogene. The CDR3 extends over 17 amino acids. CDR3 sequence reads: CTSSPAGTSGGADTQYF. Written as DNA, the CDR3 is TGCACCAGCAGCCCCGCCGGGACTAGCGGGGGCGCAGATACGCAGTATTTT.

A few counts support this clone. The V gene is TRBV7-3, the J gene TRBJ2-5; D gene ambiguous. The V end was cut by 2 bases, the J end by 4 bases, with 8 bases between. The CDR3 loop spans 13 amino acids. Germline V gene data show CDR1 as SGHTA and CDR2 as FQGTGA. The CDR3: CASSLGVRETQYF. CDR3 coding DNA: TGTGCCAGCAGCTTAGGAGTCAGAGAGACCCAGTACTTC.

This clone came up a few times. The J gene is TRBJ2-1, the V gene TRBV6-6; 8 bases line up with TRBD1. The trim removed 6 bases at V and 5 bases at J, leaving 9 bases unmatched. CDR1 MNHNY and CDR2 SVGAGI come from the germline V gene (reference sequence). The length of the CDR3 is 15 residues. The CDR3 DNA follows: TGTGCCAGCAGCCGGGGACAGGCGAACAACAATGAGCAGTTCTTC. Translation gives CASSRGQANNNEQFF.

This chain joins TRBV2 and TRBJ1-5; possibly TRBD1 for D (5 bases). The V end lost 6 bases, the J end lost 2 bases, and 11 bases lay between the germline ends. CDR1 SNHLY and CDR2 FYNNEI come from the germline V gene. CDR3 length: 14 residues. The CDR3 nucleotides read TGTGCCAGCAGGGGCGACAGTCGCAATCAGCCCCAGCATTTT. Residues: CASRGDSRNQPQHF.